The text below deals with one TCR beta chain. Its antigen is not known. Germline CDR1 SNHLY, CDR2 FYNNEI. The CDR3 covers 15 residues. Trimming took off 7 bases at V and 2 bases at J, with 17 bases between the two ends. This sample stems from a study of T cells in localized non-small cell lung cancer. Using immunoSEQ multiplex PCR, the repertoire was profiled, and TCRdb retains in-frame clones only, with some absent. This sample has more than 15,000 clones; roughly 89% occur once, and the top ten carry approximately 3.7%. Overall study findings and caveats: An association was observed between higher blood T cell density and longer overall survival. Uninvolved adjacent lung had higher T cell clonality than tumor and all other tissues. Paired adjacent lung recovered a median approximately 57 of the top 100 tumor clones.

The receptor was derived from a male donor aged 60 or older with stage II squamous cell lung carcinoma. The material sequenced was peripheral blood, taken before any cancer treatment. The chain recombines TRBV2 with TRBJ1-2; unclear D gene. The CDR3, as DNA: TGTGCCAGCACGACTCAACTACAGAGGAACTATGGCTACACCTTC. Translated: CASTTQLQRNYGYTF.